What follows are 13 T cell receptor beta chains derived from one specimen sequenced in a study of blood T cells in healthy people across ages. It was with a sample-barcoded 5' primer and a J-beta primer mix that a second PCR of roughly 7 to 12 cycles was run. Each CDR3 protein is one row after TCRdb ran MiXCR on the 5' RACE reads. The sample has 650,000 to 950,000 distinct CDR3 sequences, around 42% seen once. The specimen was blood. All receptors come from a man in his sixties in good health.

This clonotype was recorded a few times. CDR3 amino acids: CARFPQADSYEQYF. The CDR3 DNA sequence: TGTGCCAGGTTCCCCCAGGCAGACTCCTACGAGCAGTACTTC. The chain couples TRBV3-1 to TRBJ2-7; D gene uncertain. Germline V CDR1 and CDR2: LGHDT, YNNKEL (reference sequence). CDR3 length: 14 amino acids. Trimming took 9 bases from V and 0 from J, leaving 15 bases between them.

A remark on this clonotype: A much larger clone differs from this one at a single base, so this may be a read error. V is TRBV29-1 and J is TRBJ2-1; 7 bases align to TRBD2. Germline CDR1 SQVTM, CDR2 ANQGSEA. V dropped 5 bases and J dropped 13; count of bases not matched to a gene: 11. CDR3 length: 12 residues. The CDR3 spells CSVSGLGETQFF. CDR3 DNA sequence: TGCAGCGTTTCTGGACTAGGAGAGACCCAGTTCTTC.

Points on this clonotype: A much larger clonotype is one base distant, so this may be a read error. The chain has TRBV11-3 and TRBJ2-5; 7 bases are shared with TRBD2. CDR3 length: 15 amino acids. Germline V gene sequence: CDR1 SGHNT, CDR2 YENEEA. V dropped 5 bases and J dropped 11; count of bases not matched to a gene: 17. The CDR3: CASSQSVAGRDEQYF. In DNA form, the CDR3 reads TGTGCCAGCAGCCAGTCCGTAGCGGGCCGGGATGAGCAGTACTTC.

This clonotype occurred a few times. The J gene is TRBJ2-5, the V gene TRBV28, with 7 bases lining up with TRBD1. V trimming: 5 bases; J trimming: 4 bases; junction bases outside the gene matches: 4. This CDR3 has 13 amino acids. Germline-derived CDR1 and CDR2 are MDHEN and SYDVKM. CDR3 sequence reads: CASSTGQAETQYF. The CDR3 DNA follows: TGTGCCAGCAGTACCGGACAGGCAGAGACCCAGTACTTC.

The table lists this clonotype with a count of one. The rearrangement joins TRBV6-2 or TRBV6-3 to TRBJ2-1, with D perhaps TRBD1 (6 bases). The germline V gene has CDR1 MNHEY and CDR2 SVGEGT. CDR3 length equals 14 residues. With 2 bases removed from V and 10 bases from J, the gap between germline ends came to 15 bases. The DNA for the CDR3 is TGTGCCAGCAGTTACGGGGGCCGGTTCTACGAGCAGTTCTTC. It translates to CASSYGGRFYEQFF.

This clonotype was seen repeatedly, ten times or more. CDR3 in amino acids: CASSFRTGPGNEQFF. The CDR3 DNA is TGTGCCAGCAGCTTTCGGACAGGGCCGGGCAATGAGCAGTTCTTC. This sequence joins TRBV11-2 and TRBJ2-1; 8 bases match TRBD1. Trimming removed 3 bases from V and 6 bases from J; junction bases left unmatched: 7. CDR1 is SGHAT, CDR2 FQNNGV, per germline. This CDR3 comprises 15 residues.

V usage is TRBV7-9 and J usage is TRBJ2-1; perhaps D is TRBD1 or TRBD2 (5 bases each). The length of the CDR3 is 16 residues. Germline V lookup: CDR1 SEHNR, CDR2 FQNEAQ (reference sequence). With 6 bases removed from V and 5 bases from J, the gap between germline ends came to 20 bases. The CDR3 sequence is CASSKRDLAPNNEQFF. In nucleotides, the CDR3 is TGTGCCAGCAGTAAACGGGACCTAGCCCCCAACAATGAGCAGTTCTTC.

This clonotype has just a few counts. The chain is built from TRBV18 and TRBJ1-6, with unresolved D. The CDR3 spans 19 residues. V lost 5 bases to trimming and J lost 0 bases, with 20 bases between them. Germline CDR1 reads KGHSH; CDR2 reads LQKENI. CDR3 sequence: CASSSQKWAGGSYNSPLHF. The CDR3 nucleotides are TGTGCCAGCTCATCACAAAAGTGGGCGGGAGGCTCCTATAATTCACCCCTCCACTTT.

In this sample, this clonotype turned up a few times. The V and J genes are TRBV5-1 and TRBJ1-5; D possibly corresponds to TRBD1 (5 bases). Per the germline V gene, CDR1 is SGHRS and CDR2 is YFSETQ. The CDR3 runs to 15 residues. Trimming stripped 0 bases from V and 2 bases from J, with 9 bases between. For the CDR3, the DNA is TGCGCCAGCAGCTTGGAGTCAGGGCGCAATCAGCCCCAGCATTTT. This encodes CASSLESGRNQPQHF.

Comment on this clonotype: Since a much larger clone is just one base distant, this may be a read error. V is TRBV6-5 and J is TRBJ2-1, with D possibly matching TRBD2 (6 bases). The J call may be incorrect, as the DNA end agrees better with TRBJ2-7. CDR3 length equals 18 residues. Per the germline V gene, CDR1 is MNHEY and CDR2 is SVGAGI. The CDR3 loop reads CACSYSKYPAGSYNEQYF. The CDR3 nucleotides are TGTGCCTGCAGTTACTCGAAGTATCCAGCGGGCTCCTACAATGAGCAGTACTTC.

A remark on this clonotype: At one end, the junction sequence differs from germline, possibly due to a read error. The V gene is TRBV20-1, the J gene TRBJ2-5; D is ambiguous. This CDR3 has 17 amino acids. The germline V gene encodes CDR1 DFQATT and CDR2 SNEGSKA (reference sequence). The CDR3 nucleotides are TGCAGTGCAAGAGATGAGTACGAAAAAGTGTACCAAGAGACCCAGTACTTC. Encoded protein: CSARDEYEKVYQETQYF.

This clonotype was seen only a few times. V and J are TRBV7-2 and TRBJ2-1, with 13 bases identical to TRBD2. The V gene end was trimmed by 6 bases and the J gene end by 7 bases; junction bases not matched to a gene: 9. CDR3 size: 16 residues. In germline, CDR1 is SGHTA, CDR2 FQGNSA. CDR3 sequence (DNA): TGTGCCAGCAGTCCGACTAGCGGGGGGCCTCAAAATGAGCAGTTCTTC. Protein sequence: CASSPTSGGPQNEQFF.

CDR3 sequence reads: CATSDSGGPETQYF. The DNA of the CDR3 is TGTGCCACCAGTGACTCCGGCGGTCCAGAGACCCAGTACTTC. The V gene is TRBV24-1, the J gene TRBJ2-5; D gene ambiguous. This CDR3 comprises 14 residues. Germline V gene data show CDR1 as KGHDR and CDR2 as SFDVKD. V gave up 4 bases and J gave up 4 bases, with 12 bases separating them.